This is a list of T cell receptor beta chains from one sample in a study of neurological immune-mediated disorders. TCRdb processed the 5' RACE reads anew with MiXCR; each CDR3 protein has one entry. The sample lists about 81,000 distinct CDR3 sequences; 3.5% to 5.5% were seen once. The sample was PBMCs. The source of these receptors is a woman in her sixties with multiple sclerosis. Both conserved end residues are part of each CDR3. Each record gives: V gene, D gene, clone size, J gene, CDR3 DNA, CDR3 protein. The D gene is left open where the match is weak. The listing skips clone size in some rows; elsewhere it reads once, few, many or a size class.

v_call: TRBV12-3/TRBV12-4; d_call: NA; clone_size: many; j_call: TRBJ2-3; cdr3_nt: TGTGCCAGCAGTTTGTCCCGGTCAGATACGCAGTATTTT; cdr3_aa: CASSLSRSDTQYF
v_call: TRBV10-3; d_call: NA; clone_size: NA; j_call: TRBJ2-7; cdr3_nt: TGTGCCAGTGGTCAGGGGACCGAGCAGTACTTC; cdr3_aa: CASGQGTEQYF
v_call: TRBV20-1; d_call: TRBD1; clone_size: many; j_call: TRBJ2-1; cdr3_nt: TGCAGTGCTAGTCAACAGGGGGCCTCCTACAATGAGCAGTTCTTC; cdr3_aa: CSASQQGASYNEQFF
v_call: TRBV14; d_call: NA; clone_size: few; j_call: TRBJ2-7; cdr3_nt: TGTGCCAGCAGCCAAGTGGGGTTCGACTCCTACGAGCAGTACTTC; cdr3_aa: CASSQVGFDSYEQYF
v_call: TRBV5-1; d_call: NA; clone_size: many; j_call: TRBJ1-2; cdr3_nt: TGCGCCAGCAGCTTGACGGCGTTTATAGGCGGCTACACCTTC; cdr3_aa: CASSLTAFIGGYTF
v_call: TRBV7-9; d_call: NA; clone_size: many; j_call: TRBJ1-1; cdr3_nt: TGTGCCAGCAGCTTAGCCCCGGTCGACACTGAAGCTTTCTTT; cdr3_aa: CASSLAPVDTEAFF
v_call: TRBV20-1; d_call: NA; clone_size: many; j_call: TRBJ2-7; cdr3_nt: TGCAGTGCCCTTTACGGGGCCGTAGCCTACGAGCAGTACTTC; cdr3_aa: CSALYGAVAYEQYF
v_call: TRBV3-1; d_call: NA; clone_size: many; j_call: TRBJ2-7; cdr3_nt: TGTGCCAGCAGCCGGGTTGGGGGAAAGGACTACGAGCAGTACTTC; cdr3_aa: CASSRVGGKDYEQYF
v_call: TRBV20-1; d_call: TRBD2; clone_size: many; j_call: TRBJ2-7; cdr3_nt: TGCAGTGCTAGAGATTGGGTCGGACTAGCGGGGGCCCCCGGGGAGCAGTACTTC; cdr3_aa: CSARDWVGLAGAPGEQYF
v_call: TRBV20-1; d_call: NA; clone_size: many; j_call: TRBJ2-3; cdr3_nt: TGCAGTGCTAGCCATTTATTGGGTATCACAGATACGCAGTATTTT; cdr3_aa: CSASHLLGITDTQYF
v_call: TRBV7-8; d_call: NA; clone_size: many; j_call: TRBJ2-3; cdr3_nt: TGTGCCAGCAGCTCGACAGGGGAGGGTACAGATACGCAGTATTTT; cdr3_aa: CASSSTGEGTDTQYF
v_call: TRBV7-2; d_call: NA; clone_size: many; j_call: TRBJ1-5; cdr3_nt: TGTGCCAGCAGCTTGGACAGTCCCCAGCCCCAGCATTTT; cdr3_aa: CASSLDSPQPQHF
v_call: TRBV20-1; d_call: NA; clone_size: many; j_call: TRBJ2-4; cdr3_nt: TGCAGTGCTGTCCTTAAAAACATTCAGTACTTC; cdr3_aa: CSAVLKNIQYF
v_call: TRBV20-1; d_call: TRBD1; clone_size: many; j_call: TRBJ2-1; cdr3_nt: TGCAGTGCCACCTCATCGGGGACAGGGTGGTTCTTC; cdr3_aa: CSATSSGTGWFF
v_call: TRBV28; d_call: NA; clone_size: many; j_call: TRBJ2-7; cdr3_nt: TGTGCCAGCAGTTCTCTGAGCTCCTACGAGCAGTACTTC; cdr3_aa: CASSSLSSYEQYF
v_call: TRBV2; d_call: TRBD2; clone_size: many; j_call: TRBJ2-3; cdr3_nt: TGTGCCAGCAGTACACTAAGCGGGGGCACAGATACGCAGTATTTT; cdr3_aa: CASSTLSGGTDTQYF
v_call: TRBV11-2; d_call: NA; clone_size: many; j_call: TRBJ2-2; cdr3_nt: TGTGCCAGCAGCTTAGTTCCGCTTACCGGGGAGCTGTTTTTT; cdr3_aa: CASSLVPLTGELFF
v_call: TRBV15; d_call: NA; clone_size: many; j_call: TRBJ2-5; cdr3_nt: TGTGCCACCAGCGAGGGGGACCGGTGGACCCAGTACTTC; cdr3_aa: CATSEGDRWTQYF
v_call: TRBV18; d_call: TRBD1; clone_size: many; j_call: TRBJ1-4; cdr3_nt: TGTGCCAGCTCACCGCGGACAGGGCCGAATGAAAAACTGTTTTTT; cdr3_aa: CASSPRTGPNEKLFF
v_call: TRBV5-1; d_call: NA; clone_size: many; j_call: TRBJ1-4; cdr3_nt: TGCGCCAGCAGCCCACACAGGGCGACTAATGAAAAACTGTTTTTT; cdr3_aa: CASSPHRATNEKLFF
v_call: TRBV5-1; d_call: NA; clone_size: many; j_call: TRBJ2-5; cdr3_nt: TGCGCCAGCAGCTTGGGAGGGGGGCCCCAAGAGACCCAGTACTTC; cdr3_aa: CASSLGGGPQETQYF